The sequence of this T cell receptor beta chain was determined in a study of T-cell memory formation after mild COVID-19. Study details: Clustering of TCRs was largely donor specific. Whole-study results and caveats: CD4+ contracting clones were found mainly in CM and EM, and CD8+ ones in EMRA. Day 15 to 85 contracting clones showed balanced CD4/CD8; later expanders leaned CD4+. What remained unconfirmed was the SARS-CoV-2 specificity of second-wave clones peaking on day 37.

MiXCR was run by TCRdb on the 5' RACE reads, yielding one entry per CDR3 protein. Here the sample spans just over 300,000 distinct CDR3 sequences, 19% being singletons. The CDR3 contains 13 residues. This clonotype was seen a handful of times. Its antigen is currently unknown. One end of the junction does not line up with germline, which may come from a read error. The genes are TRBV12-3 or TRBV12-4 and TRBJ2-5, with D maybe TRBD1 (6 bases). The source material was PBMCs or a T cell subset sorted from them (not recorded which). The receptor's source is a man younger than 35 who had mild COVID-19 (a few samples of this study predate the infection). Cell type and time point are not known. CDR3 DNA: TGTGCCAGCAGCAGGGGACCCCAAGGGACCCAGTACTTC. Its translation: CASSRGPQGTQYF.